Included here is one TCR beta chain sequence, with context. The antigen remains undetermined. The data originate from a study of monozygotic twins with inflammatory bowel disease. Study-level points and caveats: Repertoire similarity was not found to differ between concordant and discordant twins, possibly from limited power.

The CDR3 runs to 13 residues. The germline gives CDR1 SQVTM, CDR2 ANQGSEA. Template switching introduced UMIs that contain a 6-nucleotide sample barcode. Two nested PCRs, run for roughly 15 and 9 cycles, were applied to TCRalpha and TCRbeta cDNA. Reanalyzing the 5' RACE reads, TCRdb keeps one entry per CDR3 protein, without DNA. The table for this sample gives roughly 150,000 distinct CDR3 sequences. The chain carries TRBV29-1 and TRBJ2-3; the D call of TRBD2 rests on TCRdb alone, since no DNA is present to check it. This receptor was identified in a human donor with ulcerative colitis or Crohn's disease, or a healthy co-twin of an affected twin (not recorded which). Sequenced material: blood. The CDR3 spells CSPSAGGTDTQYF.